This T cell receptor (beta chain) stems from a study of Graves' ophthalmopathy and Graves' hyperthyroidism. RNA transcripts served as template for amplifying TCR beta CDR3 sequences. HTBI primers were employed in first-round RT-PCR, then a second-round multiplex PCR followed. TCRdb itself ran the multiplex PCR reads through MiXCR, one entry per CDR3 protein. This table has hundreds of thousands of distinct CDR3 sequences, 15% to 17% appearing once. This clonotype came up many times. Sequenced input: peripheral blood. This clonotype was sampled from a woman aged 18-30 years with stable Graves' hyperthyroidism.

The CDR3 is CATSDREYGETQYF. The CDR3 DNA sequence: TGTGCCACCAGTGACAGGGAGTATGGAGAGACCCAGTACTTC. The chain joins TRBV24-1 to TRBJ2-5; D possibly uses TRBD1 or TRBD2 (5 bases each). The CDR3 runs 14 residues. Germline CDR1 is KGHDR and CDR2 is SFDVKD. Trimming stripped 4 bases from V and 4 bases from J, with 12 bases between.